This TCR beta chain is drawn from a study of control samples from healthy donors and cancer patients. CDR1 and CDR2 from the germline V gene are LNHDA and SQIVND (reference sequence). The CDR3 is 12 amino acids. V was shortened by 5 bases and J by 8 bases, with 12 bases between the two germline ends. Data came from immunoSEQ multiplex PCR; TCRdb stores just in-frame clones and leaves some out. The sample yields about 95,000 clones, roughly nine tenths seen once. This TCR derives from a woman between 70 and 85 years old in good health. This sequence joins TRBV19 and TRBJ1-2, with D perhaps TRBD1 (5 bases). The specimen was blood. Written as DNA, the CDR3 is TGTGCCAGTAGTCCGCAGGGCGGAGGCTACACCTTC. Protein: CASSPQGGGYTF.